This passage covers 27 T cell receptor beta chains from one sample sequenced in a study of shared clonotypes between healthy human individuals. This table comes from immunoSEQ multiplex PCR, and its TCRdb copy is limited to in-frame clones, with some not included. The sample holds 550,000 to 750,000 clones, 95% seen once. CD8 cells regarded as naive lacked CD45RO, were positively chosen for CCR7, and omitted terminally differentiated effector memory CD45RA+ cells. The sequenced sample was naive CD8+ T cells sorted from blood. These receptors all come from a woman in her 30s in good health.

This chain joins TRBV15 and TRBJ1-4; 9 nucleotides agree with TRBD1. The germline V gene encodes CDR1 LNHNV and CDR2 YYDKDF (reference sequence). The junction had 6 bases not matched to a gene; V was cut back by 0 bases and J by 7 bases. This CDR3 is built from 16 residues. CDR3 nucleotides: TGTGCCACCAGCAGAGATCGGGGACAGGGATCTGAAAAACTGTTTTTT. It yields the protein CATSRDRGQGSEKLFF.

V gene TRBV5-1 combines with J gene TRBJ2-1, with 7 bases aligning to TRBD2. With 1 base clipped from V and 8 bases from J, the junction kept 12 bases outside the gene matches. Germline V gene lookup returns CDR1 SGHRS and CDR2 YFSETQ. CDR3 length: 16 residues. The CDR3 is CASSLTHVAGRHEQFF. CDR3 in DNA: TGCGCCAGCAGCTTGACCCACGTAGCGGGTAGGCATGAGCAGTTCTTC.

The chain links TRBV7-9 to TRBJ2-3; D not resolved. The CDR3 totals 14 residues. Trimming left V 4 bases short and J 2 bases short, with 10 bases between. Germline values: CDR1 SEHNR, CDR2 FQNEAQ (reference sequence). CDR3 loop: CASSSDRFTDTQYF. DNA of the CDR3: TGTGCCAGCAGCTCTGACCGATTCACAGATACGCAGTATTTT.

This chain links TRBV9 with TRBJ1-2; weak D call: TRBD1 (5 bases). In germline, CDR1 is SGDLS, CDR2 YYNGEE. The CDR3 has 15 amino acids. Between the trimmed V and J ends, which lost 2 bases and 0 bases, there was a span of 11 bases. The CDR3 sequence: CASSVRAQANYGYTF. The CDR3 region has the DNA TGTGCCAGCAGCGTCAGAGCACAGGCTAACTATGGCTACACCTTC.

This clone was detected only once. The sample contains more than one DNA sequence encoding this CDR3. V usage is TRBV27 and J usage is TRBJ2-7; TRBD2 matches at 13 bases. Trimming removed 5 bases from V and 1 base from J; junction bases left unmatched: 5. The CDR3 is 16 residues long. The V gene's germline CDR1 is MNHEY and CDR2 SMNVEV (reference sequence). The CDR3 DNA is TGTGCCAGCAGTCTCCTACTAGCGGGAGGGTCCTACGAGCAGTACTTC. It yields the protein CASSLLLAGGSYEQYF.

This clone was observed once. Other nucleotide sequences in the sample specify the same CDR3. V and J are TRBV27 and TRBJ2-7; D uncertain. With 5 bases removed from V and 7 bases from J, the gap between germline ends came to 12 bases. Germline assignment: CDR1 MNHEY and CDR2 SMNVEV (reference sequence). The CDR3 length is 12 residues. CDR3 loop: CASSPGVGEQYF. In DNA form, the CDR3 reads TGTGCCAGCAGTCCTGGTGTGGGGGAGCAGTACTTC.

The chain employs TRBV28 and TRBJ2-2; 9 nucleotides line up with TRBD2. Looked up from germline, CDR1 is MDHEN and CDR2 is SYDVKM. The CDR3 runs 15 residues. Trimming cost V 6 bases and J 3 bases; bases outside gene matches: 5. In nucleotides, the CDR3 is TGTGCCAGCAGGTTGACTAGCGGTTACACCGGGGAGCTGTTTTTT. It specifies CASRLTSGYTGELFF.

The CDR3 coding sequence is TGTGCCAGCAGTTACTCCGGGGTCGCCTACAATGAGCAGTTCTTC. Its protein is CASSYSGVAYNEQFF. The V and J genes are TRBV6-5 and TRBJ2-1, with D tentatively TRBD2 (5 bases). The V gene lost 0 bases and the J gene lost 2 bases, with 8 bases spanning the gap. The germline gives CDR1 MNHEY, CDR2 SVGAGI. The CDR3 covers 15 residues.

Remarks on this clone: Different DNA sequences within this sample yield the same CDR3. J is TRBJ1-2 and V is TRBV27, with a possible D match to TRBD1 (5 bases). V was pared by 0 bases and J by 8 bases, with 10 bases between. Germline assignment: CDR1 MNHEY and CDR2 SMNVEV (reference sequence). CDR3 length: 13 residues. CDR3 region: CASSLSPGSGYTF. The CDR3 region has the DNA TGTGCCAGCAGTTTATCGCCAGGGAGCGGCTACACCTTC.

The chain combines TRBV15 with TRBJ2-2, with D possibly being TRBD1 (6 bases). Germline-derived CDR1 and CDR2 are LNHNV and YYDKDF (reference sequence). Trimming took 2 bases from V and 8 from J, leaving 12 bases between them. The CDR3 runs 14 residues. CDR3 nucleotide sequence: TGTGCCACCAGCAGACGAACAGGGACGGGGGAGCTGTTTTTT. It is translated as CATSRRTGTGELFF. The full variable domain, in which reference TRBV15 and TRBJ2-2 provide the parts outside the CDR3, is DAMVIQNPRYQVTQFGKPVTLSCSQTLNHNVMYWYQQKSSQAPKLLFHYYDKDFNNEADTPDNFQSRRPNTSFCFLDIRSPGLGDTAMYLCATSRRTGTGELFFGEGSRLTVL.

This chain links TRBV4-1 with TRBJ2-3, with 15 bases matching TRBD2. J was trimmed by 0 bases and V by 4 bases; bases with no gene match: 5. Germline CDR1 is MGHRA and CDR2 is YSYEKL. The CDR3 consists of 18 residues. CDR3 loop: CASSPGLAGGRSTDTQYF. CDR3 nucleotide sequence: TGCGCCAGCAGCCCGGGACTAGCGGGAGGTAGAAGCACAGATACGCAGTATTTT.

The V and J genes are TRBV29-1 and TRBJ2-1; TRBD2 matches 8 bases. Germline-derived CDR1 and CDR2 are SQVTM and ANQGSEA. There are 14 residues in the CDR3. After removal of 3 bases from V and 9 bases from J, the junction contained 10 bases not matched to a gene. The CDR3 sequence: CSVDLGLGVREQFF. CDR3 DNA sequence: TGCAGCGTTGATCTGGGACTAGGGGTCCGTGAGCAGTTCTTC.

This clone has just one count. The chain joins TRBV5-1 to TRBJ2-7; the match to TRBD1 covers 10 bases. The V segment lost 2 bases and the J segment 6 bases; nucleotides outside the gene matches: 5. This CDR3 has 14 amino acids. Looked up from germline, CDR1 is SGHRS and CDR2 is YFSETQ. The CDR3 loop is CASSFGTGAAEQYF. CDR3 nucleotide sequence: TGCGCCAGCAGCTTTGGGACAGGGGCGGCCGAGCAGTACTTC.

The chain is built from TRBV7-2 and TRBJ2-1; unclear D gene. Trimming stripped 2 bases from V and 9 bases from J, with 8 bases between. Germline-derived CDR1 and CDR2 are SGHTA and FQGNSA. The CDR3 length is 12 residues. The CDR3 DNA follows: TGTGCCAGCAGCTTACTAGAAGGTGAGCAGTTCTTC. Translating it yields CASSLLEGEQFF.

The chain is built from TRBV4-1 and TRBJ2-5; 8 bases match TRBD2. The J call is uncertain, as TRBJ2-7 better fits the DNA end. Per the germline V gene, CDR1 is MGHRA and CDR2 is YSYEKL. CDR3 length: 14 amino acids. This CDR3 reads CASSQGLATYEQYF. The CDR3 DNA sequence: TGCGCCAGCAGCCAAGGACTAGCGACCTACGAGCAGTACTTC.

CDR3 nucleotide sequence: TGCAGCGTTGACCTCGACAAGAGCACAGATACGCAGTATTTT. Translated: CSVDLDKSTDTQYF. The chain combines TRBV29-1 with TRBJ2-3; D gene ambiguous. Trimming took 3 bases from V and 0 from J, leaving 10 bases between them. The CDR3 covers 14 residues. The germline V gene has CDR1 SQVTM and CDR2 ANQGSEA.

The V call is TRBV5-6, the J call TRBJ2-7; 12 nucleotides line up with TRBD2. This CDR3 spans 15 amino acids. J was trimmed by 2 bases and V by 3 bases; bases with no gene match: 3. The germline gives CDR1 SGHDT, CDR2 YYEEEE. The CDR3 DNA follows: TGTGCCAGCAGCTATAGGACTAGCGGGACCTACGAGCAGTACTTC. This sequence encodes CASSYRTSGTYEQYF.

This chain connects TRBV27 to TRBJ2-5; either TRBD1 or TRBD2 may supply D (5 bases each). CDR1 is MNHEY, CDR2 SMNVEV, per germline (reference sequence). The V and J ends lost 2 bases and 7 bases respectively, with 17 bases between them. CDR3 length equals 15 residues. The CDR3 DNA follows: TGTGCCAGCAGTTTAGCAGGCTTTGGGGGAACGACCCAGTACTTC. Amino acid sequence: CASSLAGFGGTTQYF.

The gene calls are TRBV9 and TRBJ1-3, with D uncertain. CDR1 and CDR2 (germline): SGDLS, YYNGEE. This CDR3 has 15 amino acids. Trimming stripped 3 bases from V and 2 bases from J, with 12 bases between. The CDR3 region has the DNA TGTGCCAGCAGCGACCCCCCAGGCGCTGGAAACACCATATATTTT. Amino acids: CASSDPPGAGNTIYF.

This chain joins TRBV28 and TRBJ2-3, with 9 bases matching TRBD2. Looked up from germline, CDR1 is MDHEN and CDR2 is SYDVKM. J was trimmed by 3 bases and V by 8 bases; bases with no gene match: 12. CDR3 length equals 16 residues. DNA of the CDR3: TGTGCCAGCGGTCCATATAGCGGGAGTGTTACAGATACGCAGTATTTT. Encoded protein: CASGPYSGSVTDTQYF.

This clone has only one observation. CDR3 DNA sequence: TGTGCCAGCAGAACCGTAGCGGGAGGGCCTACCTACGAGCAGTACTTC. This sequence encodes CASRTVAGGPTYEQYF. The chain has TRBV28 and TRBJ2-7; the match to TRBD2 covers 11 bases. The CDR3 spans 16 residues. The V segment lost 6 bases and the J segment 2 bases; nucleotides outside the gene matches: 9. CDR1 is MDHEN and CDR2 is SYDVKM in the germline V gene.

This clone was recorded once. J is TRBJ1-1 and V is TRBV27, with D possibly matching TRBD1 (6 bases). There are 13 residues in the CDR3. Trimming cost V 5 bases and J 3 bases, with 10 bases left between them. Germline CDR1 is MNHEY and CDR2 is SMNVEV (reference sequence). CDR3 residues: CASSPTGYTEAFF. CDR3 nucleotides: TGTGCCAGCAGTCCTACAGGGTACACTGAAGCTTTCTTT.

The V and J genes are TRBV7-9 and TRBJ2-7, with D perhaps TRBD1 or TRBD2 (6 bases each). Deletions cut 5 bases from V and 10 bases from J, with 15 bases between. Per the germline V gene, CDR1 is SEHNR and CDR2 is FQNEAQ (reference sequence). CDR3 length: 12 amino acids. The CDR3 DNA reads as TGTGCCAGCAGCCCAGGGGAGGAGCGACAGTACTTC. It translates to CASSPGEERQYF.

The V call is TRBV7-8, the J call TRBJ1-2; D gene ambiguous. Per the germline V gene, CDR1 is SGHVS and CDR2 is FQNEAQ. The CDR3 sequence is 17 residues long. Trimming shortened V by 1 base and J by 1 base, and 16 bases separated the two germline ends. CDR3 nucleotides: TGTGCCAGCAGCTTAGTTGTGATTCCCCCATTTAACTATGGCTACACCTTC. Its translation is CASSLVVIPPFNYGYTF.

V and J are TRBV28 and TRBJ1-2; D is undetermined. Looked up from germline, CDR1 is MDHEN and CDR2 is SYDVKM. Trimming removed 4 bases from V and 4 bases from J, with 16 bases in between. This CDR3 contains 15 residues. CDR3 loop: CASSSPGEYGYGYTF. The CDR3 DNA is TGTGCCAGCAGTTCTCCTGGGGAATATGGCTATGGCTACACCTTC.

A single count supports this clone. This chain uses TRBV2 with TRBJ2-1, with D tentatively TRBD1 (6 bases). Trimming stripped 6 bases from V and 6 bases from J, with 12 bases between. Germline-derived CDR1 and CDR2 are SNHLY and FYNNEI. The CDR3 totals 13 residues. For the CDR3, the DNA is TGTGCCAGCAGATGGACAGAAGGCAATGAGCAGTTCTTC. Amino acid sequence: CASRWTEGNEQFF. The whole variable domain, filled in from reference TRBV2 and TRBJ2-1, reads EPEVTQTPSHQVTQMGQEVILRCVPISNHLYFYWYRQILGQKVEFLVSFYNNEISEKSEIFDDQFSVERPDGSNFTLKIRSTKLEDSAMYFCASRWTEGNEQFFGPGTRLTVL.

With regard to this clone: At the DNA level, this CDR3 is encoded by other sequences in the same sample as well. V usage is TRBV5-4 and J usage is TRBJ2-2, with D hard to call. The CDR3 is 12 residues long. Germline CDR1 SGHNT, CDR2 YYREEE (reference sequence). V shed 2 bases and J shed 6 bases, with 5 bases lying between them. The DNA for the CDR3 is TGTGCCAGCAGCTTTTCACCCGGGGAGCTGTTTTTT. Protein sequence: CASSFSPGELFF.